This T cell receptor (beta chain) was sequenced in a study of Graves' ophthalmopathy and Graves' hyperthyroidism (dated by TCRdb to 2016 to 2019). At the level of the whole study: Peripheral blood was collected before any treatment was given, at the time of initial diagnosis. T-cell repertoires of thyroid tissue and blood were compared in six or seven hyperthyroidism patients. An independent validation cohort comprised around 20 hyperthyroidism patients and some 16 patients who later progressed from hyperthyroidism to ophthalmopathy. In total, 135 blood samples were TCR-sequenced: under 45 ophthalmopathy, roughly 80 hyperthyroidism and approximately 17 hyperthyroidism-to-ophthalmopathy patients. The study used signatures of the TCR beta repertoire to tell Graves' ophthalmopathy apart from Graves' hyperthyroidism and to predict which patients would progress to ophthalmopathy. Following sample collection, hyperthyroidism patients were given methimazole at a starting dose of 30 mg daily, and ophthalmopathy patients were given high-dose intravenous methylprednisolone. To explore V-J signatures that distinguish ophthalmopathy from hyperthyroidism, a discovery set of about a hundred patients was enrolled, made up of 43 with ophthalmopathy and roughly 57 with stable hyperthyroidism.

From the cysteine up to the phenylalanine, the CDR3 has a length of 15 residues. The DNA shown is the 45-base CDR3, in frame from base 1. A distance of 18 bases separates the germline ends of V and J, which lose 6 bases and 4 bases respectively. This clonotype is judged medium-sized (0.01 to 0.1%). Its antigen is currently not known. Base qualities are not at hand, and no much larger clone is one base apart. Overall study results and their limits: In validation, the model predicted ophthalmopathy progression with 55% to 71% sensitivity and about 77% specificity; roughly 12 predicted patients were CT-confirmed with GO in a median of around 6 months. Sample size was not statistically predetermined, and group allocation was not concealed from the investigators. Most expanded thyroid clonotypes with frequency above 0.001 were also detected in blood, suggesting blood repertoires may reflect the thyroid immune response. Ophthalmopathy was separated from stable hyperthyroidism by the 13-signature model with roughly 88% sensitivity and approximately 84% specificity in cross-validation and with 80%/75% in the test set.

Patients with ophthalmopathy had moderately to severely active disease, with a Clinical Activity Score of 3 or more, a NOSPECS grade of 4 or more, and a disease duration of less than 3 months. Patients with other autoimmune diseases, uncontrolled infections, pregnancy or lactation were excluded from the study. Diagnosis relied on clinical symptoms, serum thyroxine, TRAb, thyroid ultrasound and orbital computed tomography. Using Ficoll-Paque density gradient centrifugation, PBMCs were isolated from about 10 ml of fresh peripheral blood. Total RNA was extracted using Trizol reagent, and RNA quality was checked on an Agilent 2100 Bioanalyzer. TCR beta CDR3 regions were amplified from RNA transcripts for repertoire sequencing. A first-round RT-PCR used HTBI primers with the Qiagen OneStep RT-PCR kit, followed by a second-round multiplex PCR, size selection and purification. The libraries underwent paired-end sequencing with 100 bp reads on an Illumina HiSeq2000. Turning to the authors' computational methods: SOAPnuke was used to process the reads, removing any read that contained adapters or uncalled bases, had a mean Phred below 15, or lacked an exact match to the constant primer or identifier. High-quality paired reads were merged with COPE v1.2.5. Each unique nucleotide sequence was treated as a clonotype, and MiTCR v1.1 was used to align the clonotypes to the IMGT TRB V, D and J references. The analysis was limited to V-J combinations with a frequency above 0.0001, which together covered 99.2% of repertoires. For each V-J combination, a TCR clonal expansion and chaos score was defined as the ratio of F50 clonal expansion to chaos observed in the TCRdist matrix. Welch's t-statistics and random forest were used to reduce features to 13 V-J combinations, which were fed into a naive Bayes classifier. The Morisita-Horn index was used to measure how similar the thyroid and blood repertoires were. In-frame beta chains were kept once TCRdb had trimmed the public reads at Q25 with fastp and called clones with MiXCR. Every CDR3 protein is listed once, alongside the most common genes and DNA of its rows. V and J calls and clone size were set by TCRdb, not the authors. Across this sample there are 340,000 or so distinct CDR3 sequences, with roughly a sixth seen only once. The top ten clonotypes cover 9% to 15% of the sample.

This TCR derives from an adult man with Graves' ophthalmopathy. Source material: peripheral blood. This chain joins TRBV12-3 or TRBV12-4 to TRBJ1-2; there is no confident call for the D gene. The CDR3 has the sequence CASSQTGRQGYGYTF. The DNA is TGTGCCAGCAGCCAAACTGGACGGCAAGGCTATGGCTACACCTTC.